This passage covers 9 T cell receptor beta chains from one sample sequenced in a study of control samples from healthy donors and cancer patients (dated by TCRdb to the early 2020s). Libraries were constructed by the immunoSEQ multiplex PCR assay. TCRdb stores this immuneACCESS table with in-frame sequences only. Part of the clones is absent; in the studies checked, under half of the shortfall reflects unresolved V genes, and no reason is known for the rest. The sample table contains under 450,000 clones; only one count was recorded for about 93% of them. The ten largest clones take up around 6.5% of the sample. What was sequenced was PBMCs. The source of these receptors is a man aged 35-49 years with head and neck cancer.

This chain links TRBV6-2 or TRBV6-3 with TRBJ1-5; D uncertain. This CDR3 spans 16 amino acids. V was trimmed by 2 bases and J by 0 bases, leaving 11 bases between them. Germline-derived CDR1 and CDR2 are MNHEY and SVGEGT. The CDR3 DNA sequence: TGTGCCAGCAGTTACGGCGCTCTTTATAGCAATCAGCCCCAGCATTTT. Protein: CASSYGALYSNQPQHF.

CDR3 loop: CASSSDSNQPQHF. DNA for the CDR3: TGTGCCAGCAGCTCGGACAGTAATCAGCCCCAGCATTTT. The V and J genes are TRBV5-4 and TRBJ1-5; weak D call: TRBD1 (6 bases). The CDR3 extends over 13 amino acids. Trimming stripped 3 bases from V and 4 bases from J, with 8 bases between. CDR1 and CDR2 (germline): SGHNT, YYREEE (reference sequence).

The chain recombines TRBV6-6 with TRBJ2-2; D is possibly TRBD1 or TRBD2 (5 bases each). The CDR3 runs 16 residues. Per the germline V gene, CDR1 is MNHNY and CDR2 is SVGAGI (reference sequence). V gave up 2 bases and J gave up 8 bases, with 18 bases separating them. The chain's CDR3 is CASSYDSPAGTGELFF. CDR3 DNA sequence: TGTGCCAGCAGTTACGATTCCCCAGCCGGGACGGGGGAGCTGTTTTTT.

The chain uses TRBV7-2 and TRBJ1-2; D is unclear. Germline assignment: CDR1 SGHTA and CDR2 FQGNSA. The CDR3 totals 15 residues. Trimming removed 4 bases at V and 8 bases at J, with 20 bases between. The CDR3 DNA sequence: TGTGCCAGCAGCTCTAGTCTGGGAGGGCGGCAGGGCTACACCTTC. As protein: CASSSSLGGRQGYTF.

The chain employs TRBV18 and TRBJ2-1; no definite D call. V gave up 3 bases and J gave up 8 bases, with 14 bases separating them. This CDR3 is 14 amino acids long. Germline assignment: CDR1 KGHSH and CDR2 LQKENI. The CDR3 DNA sequence: TGTGCCAGCTCACCGACGTCCGTATTGGATGAGCAGTTCTTC. Amino acids: CASSPTSVLDEQFF.

This chain links TRBV7-8 with TRBJ2-3, with D unclear. This CDR3 comprises 13 residues. Germline CDR1 reads SGHVS; CDR2 reads FQNEAQ. Trimming stripped 0 bases from V and 7 bases from J, with 8 bases between. As DNA, the CDR3 is TGTGCCAGCAGCTTAGCGCGCATAAATACGCAGTATTTT. Amino acids: CASSLARINTQYF.

The genes are TRBV6-6 and TRBJ1-5; D not certain. Per germline, CDR1 MNHNY and CDR2 SVGAGI (reference sequence). The germline V and J ends were trimmed by 2 bases and 5 bases, with 10 bases remaining between them. There are 14 residues in the CDR3. For the CDR3, the DNA is TGTGCCAGCAGTTACAACGTCCAGTATCAGCCCCAGCATTTT. It is translated as CASSYNVQYQPQHF.

The J gene is TRBJ1-5, the V gene TRBV28, with D unclear. Deletions cut 8 bases from V and 2 bases from J, with 16 bases between. This CDR3 is 15 amino acids long. Germline values: CDR1 MDHEN, CDR2 SYDVKM. CDR3 sequence: CASEATVYGNQPQHF. The CDR3 region has the DNA TGTGCCAGCGAAGCGACCGTCTATGGCAATCAGCCCCAGCATTTT.

This chain links TRBV9 with TRBJ1-4; weak D call: TRBD1 (5 bases). The CDR3 consists of 14 residues. V was clipped by 4 bases and J by 5 bases, with 12 bases between them. CDR1 is SGDLS and CDR2 is YYNGEE in the germline V gene. In nucleotides, the CDR3 is TGTGCCAGCAGCCCCCCGGGGGTAAATGAAAAACTGTTTTTT. It translates to CASSPPGVNEKLFF.